Listed below are T cell receptor beta chains from one sample, sequenced in a study of T cells in Graves' hyperthyroidism and ophthalmopathy. TCRdb reprocessed the multiplex PCR reads with MiXCR, giving one entry per CDR3 protein. This table has 250,000 to 300,000 distinct CDR3 sequences, less than 15% appearing once. Material: blood. These receptors came from a woman in her thirties or forties with Graves' hyperthyroidism that later progressed to Graves' ophthalmopathy. Each CDR3 is given with its conserved first and last residue. The order of the fields is V gene, D gene, J gene, clone size, CDR3 DNA, CDR3 protein. The D gene is left open where the match is weak. Size is omitted from some rows. Given values are once, few, many or a class for expanded clones.

v_call: TRBV6-2/TRBV6-3
d_call: .
j_call: TRBJ2-2
clone_size: many
cdr3_nt: TGTGCCAGCAGTTACAGTCACACCGGGGAGCTGTTTTTT
cdr3_aa: CASSYSHTGELFF

v_call: TRBV29-1
d_call: .
j_call: TRBJ1-1
clone_size: many
cdr3_nt: TGCAGCGTTGGAGATCTGAACACTGAAGCTTTCTTT
cdr3_aa: CSVGDLNTEAFF

v_call: TRBV3-1
d_call: TRBD2
j_call: TRBJ2-4
clone_size: many
cdr3_nt: TGTGCCAGCAGCCAAGATCCCTTCCGGGCGGGAGGCTCGTTAGCCAAAAACATTCAGTACTTC
cdr3_aa: CASSQDPFRAGGSLAKNIQYF

v_call: TRBV6-1
d_call: .
j_call: TRBJ1-1
clone_size: many
cdr3_nt: TGTGCCAGCATTGGAAAGGGGCAGCAGAACACTGAAGCTTTCTTT
cdr3_aa: CASIGKGQQNTEAFF

v_call: TRBV27
d_call: .
j_call: TRBJ1-1
clone_size: many
cdr3_nt: TGTGCCAGCAGAAGGAACCCGAGATTTGACTCTTTCTTT
cdr3_aa: CASRRNPRFDSFF

v_call: TRBV2
d_call: .
j_call: TRBJ2-3
clone_size: many
cdr3_nt: TGTGCCAGTCCCCAGGAGAGCCTAACCACAGATACGCAGTATTTT
cdr3_aa: CASPQESLTTDTQYF

v_call: TRBV6-1
d_call: TRBD1
j_call: TRBJ2-2
clone_size: .
cdr3_nt: TGTGCCAGCAGTGGGGACAGGGGGCCCGGGGAGCTGTTTTTT
cdr3_aa: CASSGDRGPGELFF

v_call: TRBV6-2/TRBV6-3
d_call: .
j_call: TRBJ2-5
clone_size: .
cdr3_nt: TGTGCCAGCAGTTACTCTCCCGGGACCCAGTACTTC
cdr3_aa: CASSYSPGTQYF

v_call: TRBV18
d_call: .
j_call: TRBJ1-1
clone_size: .
cdr3_nt: TGTGCCAGCTCACCACCCGCGGGCAGCCTTGAAGCTTTCTTT
cdr3_aa: CASSPPAGSLEAFF

v_call: TRBV2
d_call: .
j_call: TRBJ1-1
clone_size: many
cdr3_nt: TGTGCCAGCACGGTAGGGGGGCCGATGAAAGCTTTCTTT
cdr3_aa: CASTVGGPMKAFF

v_call: TRBV28
d_call: .
j_call: TRBJ1-1
clone_size: many
cdr3_nt: TGTGCCAGCACCGGGACCACTGAAGCTTTCTTT
cdr3_aa: CASTGTTEAFF

v_call: TRBV20-1
d_call: TRBD1
j_call: TRBJ2-7
clone_size: many
cdr3_nt: TGCAGTGCCCTGAGACAGGGGAGGTCTTACGAGCAGTACTTC
cdr3_aa: CSALRQGRSYEQYF

v_call: TRBV7-2
d_call: TRBD1
j_call: TRBJ2-7
clone_size: many
cdr3_nt: TGTGCCAGCAGCTTGTCAGCAGGGACAGGGGATCGTCAGCAGTACTTC
cdr3_aa: CASSLSAGTGDRQQYF

v_call: TRBV7-9
d_call: .
j_call: TRBJ2-7
clone_size: .
cdr3_nt: TGTGCCAGCAGCTTTCGAGGTCTCGCCTACGGGCAGTACTTC
cdr3_aa: CASSFRGLAYGQYF

v_call: TRBV7-9
d_call: .
j_call: TRBJ2-1
clone_size: few
cdr3_nt: TGTGCCAGCAGCACCAAGGGTCTGGAGGCCAATGAGCAGTTCTTC
cdr3_aa: CASSTKGLEANEQFF

v_call: TRBV5-1
d_call: .
j_call: TRBJ2-1
clone_size: few
cdr3_nt: TGCGCCAGCAGCTTGGGGCCCTGGGGTGCGCGTTCCTACAATGAGCAGTTCTTC
cdr3_aa: CASSLGPWGARSYNEQFF

v_call: TRBV10-3
d_call: .
j_call: TRBJ2-2
clone_size: many
cdr3_nt: TGTGCCATCAGGAATTTCGTCGGAGTAGGCACCGGGGAGCTGTTTTTT
cdr3_aa: CAIRNFVGVGTGELFF

v_call: TRBV11-1
d_call: .
j_call: TRBJ2-7
clone_size: many
cdr3_nt: TGTGCCAGCAGCCAGTTATACGAGCAGTACTTC
cdr3_aa: CASSQLYEQYF

v_call: TRBV28
d_call: .
j_call: TRBJ1-5
clone_size: many
cdr3_nt: TGTGCCAGCAGTTTGCCCCCCTCCGGTTGGCGTAGCAATCAGCCCCAGCATTTT
cdr3_aa: CASSLPPSGWRSNQPQHF

v_call: TRBV6-1
d_call: TRBD1
j_call: TRBJ1-1
clone_size: many
cdr3_nt: TGTGCCAGCAGTTATTTTAACAGGGGGAACACTGAAGCTTTCTTT
cdr3_aa: CASSYFNRGNTEAFF

v_call: TRBV7-8
d_call: .
j_call: TRBJ2-1
clone_size: many
cdr3_nt: TGTGCCAGCAGCGGGGGGGCTGCATGGCAGGCTGAGCAGTTCTTC
cdr3_aa: CASSGGAAWQAEQFF

v_call: TRBV5-5
d_call: TRBD2
j_call: TRBJ2-3
clone_size: many
cdr3_nt: TGTGCCAGCAGCTCCGGACTAGCGGGAATTTATTTTGAGGATACGCAGTATTTT
cdr3_aa: CASSSGLAGIYFEDTQYF

v_call: TRBV28
d_call: TRBD1
j_call: TRBJ1-5
clone_size: many
cdr3_nt: TGTGCCAGCAGTTTAGATCCGGGACAGGCCGCAAATCAGCCCCAGCATTTT
cdr3_aa: CASSLDPGQAANQPQHF

v_call: TRBV11-2
d_call: .
j_call: TRBJ2-7
clone_size: many
cdr3_nt: TGTGCCAGCAGCTTGGTGTATGGGGTACGGGCGGGAAAAGACTACGAGCAGTACTTC
cdr3_aa: CASSLVYGVRAGKDYEQYF

v_call: TRBV2
d_call: TRBD2
j_call: TRBJ2-5
clone_size: many
cdr3_nt: TGTGCCAGCACCCCGGGACTAGCGGGAGGCTACCAAGAGACCCAGTACTTC
cdr3_aa: CASTPGLAGGYQETQYF

v_call: TRBV12-3/TRBV12-4
d_call: .
j_call: TRBJ2-2
clone_size: many
cdr3_nt: TGTGCCAGCAGTTTATGGAGCAGCGGGGAGCTGTTTTTT
cdr3_aa: CASSLWSSGELFF

v_call: TRBV6-1
d_call: .
j_call: TRBJ1-1
clone_size: many
cdr3_nt: TGTGCCACGCGGGTACGTTCGGACACTGAAGCTTTCTTT
cdr3_aa: CATRVRSDTEAFF

v_call: TRBV27
d_call: .
j_call: TRBJ2-7
clone_size: .
cdr3_nt: TGTGCCACCGCCAAGACCCAATCCTACGAGCAGTACTTC
cdr3_aa: CATAKTQSYEQYF

v_call: TRBV30
d_call: .
j_call: TRBJ2-1
clone_size: .
cdr3_nt: TGTGCCTGGAGCGGCGGGGACGTTGAGCAGTTCTTC
cdr3_aa: CAWSGGDVEQFF

v_call: TRBV28
d_call: TRBD1
j_call: TRBJ1-5
clone_size: many
cdr3_nt: TGTGCCAGCAGTCGTCAGACAGGGAACAATCAGCCCCAGCATTTT
cdr3_aa: CASSRQTGNNQPQHF

v_call: TRBV11-2
d_call: TRBD2
j_call: TRBJ2-1
clone_size: .
cdr3_nt: TGTGCCAGCAGCTTGCTTAAGACTAGCGGGTACAATGAGCAGTTCTTC
cdr3_aa: CASSLLKTSGYNEQFF

v_call: TRBV27
d_call: TRBD2
j_call: TRBJ2-1
clone_size: many
cdr3_nt: TGTGCCAGCAGTGCGGGACTAGAGTCCTACAATGAGCAGTTCTTC
cdr3_aa: CASSAGLESYNEQFF

v_call: TRBV11-2
d_call: .
j_call: TRBJ2-3
clone_size: many
cdr3_nt: TGTGCCAGCAGAAAAACAGATACGCAGTATTTT
cdr3_aa: CASRKTDTQYF